This entry features one TCR beta chain sequence. Original processing notes: The authors estimated nucleated cell counts from reference gene primer amplification. Only in-frame clones appear in the TCRdb table, and some are missing; sequencing was by immunoSEQ multiplex PCR. V, J and clone size are those of that table, while D and trimming were read from the DNA. The sample lists 300,000 to 450,000 clones, 85% seen once, with roughly 3.4% in the top ten. This specimen comes from a study of blood T cell repertoires in COVID-19. Specimen: peripheral blood. The sequence derives from a woman aged 18-35 years with acute or convalescent COVID-19.

The CDR3 region is CASSQPTGGRHEQYF. The DNA for the CDR3 is TGCGCCAGCAGCCAACCAACAGGGGGGAGGCACGAGCAGTACTTC. The V gene is TRBV4-1, the J gene TRBJ2-7, with 8 bases matching TRBD1. The CDR3 contains 15 residues. The V gene end was trimmed by 2 bases and the J gene end by 5 bases; junction bases not matched to a gene: 8. In germline, CDR1 is MGHRA, CDR2 YSYEKL.